The source of this T cell receptor beta chain is a study of blood T cells in healthy people across ages. This CDR3 region has 14 residues. The V gene's germline CDR1 is LGHDT and CDR2 YNNKEL (reference sequence). Trimming stripped 2 bases from V and 3 bases from J, with 11 bases between. The use of a sample-barcoded 5' primer and a J-beta primer mix characterized a second PCR of about 7 to 12 cycles. One entry per CDR3 protein, called by TCRdb with MiXCR from the 5' RACE reads. The sample has hundreds of thousands of distinct CDR3 sequences; around 45% are singletons. The chain joins TRBV3-1 to TRBJ2-7; no reliable D call. Sequenced input: blood. This clonotype was obtained from a man aged 60-69 years in good health. The CDR3 protein is CASSQRERYYEQYF. For the CDR3, the DNA is TGTGCCAGCAGCCAAAGGGAACGATACTACGAGCAGTACTTC.